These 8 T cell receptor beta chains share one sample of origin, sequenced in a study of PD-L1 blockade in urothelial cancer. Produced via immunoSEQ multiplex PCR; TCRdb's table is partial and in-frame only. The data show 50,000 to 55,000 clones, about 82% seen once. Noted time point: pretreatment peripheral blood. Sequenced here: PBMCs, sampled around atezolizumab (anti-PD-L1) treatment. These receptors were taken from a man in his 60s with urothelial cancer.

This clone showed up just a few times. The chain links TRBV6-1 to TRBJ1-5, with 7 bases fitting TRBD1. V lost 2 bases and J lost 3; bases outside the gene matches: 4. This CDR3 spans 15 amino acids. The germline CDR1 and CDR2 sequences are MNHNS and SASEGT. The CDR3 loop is CASSETRGNNQPQHF. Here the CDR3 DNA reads TGTGCCAGCAGTGAAACCAGGGGGAACAATCAGCCCCAGCATTTT.

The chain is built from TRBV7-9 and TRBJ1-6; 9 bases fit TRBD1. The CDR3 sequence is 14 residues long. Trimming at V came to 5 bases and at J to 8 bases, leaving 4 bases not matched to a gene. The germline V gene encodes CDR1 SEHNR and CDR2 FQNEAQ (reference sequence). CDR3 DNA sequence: TGTGCCAGCAGCCGGGACAGGGTGGATTCACCCCTCCACTTT. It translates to CASSRDRVDSPLHF.

CDR3 nucleotides: TGTGCCAGCAGTTACGGGGGGTCTGGGGCCAACGTCCTGACTTTC. Amino acids: CASSYGGSGANVLTF. The rearrangement joins TRBV6-5 to TRBJ2-6, with a tentative D call TRBD2 (6 bases). The germline gives CDR1 MNHEY, CDR2 SVGAGI. The CDR3 is 15 amino acids. Trimming stripped 2 bases from V and 1 base from J, with 6 bases between.

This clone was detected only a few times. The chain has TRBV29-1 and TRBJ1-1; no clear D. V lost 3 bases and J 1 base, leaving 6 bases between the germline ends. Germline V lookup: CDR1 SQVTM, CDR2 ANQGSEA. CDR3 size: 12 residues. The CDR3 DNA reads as TGCAGCGTTGAGCACGGGAACACTGAAGCTTTCTTT. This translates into CSVEHGNTEAFF.

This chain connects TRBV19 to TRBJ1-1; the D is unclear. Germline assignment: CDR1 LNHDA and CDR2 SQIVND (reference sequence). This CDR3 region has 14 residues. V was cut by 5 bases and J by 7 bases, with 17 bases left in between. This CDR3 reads CASSRSEGEGEAFF. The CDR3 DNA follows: TGTGCCAGTAGTCGTTCGGAGGGCGAGGGTGAAGCTTTCTTT.

The CDR3, as DNA: TGTGCCAGCTCTCACGGACAGGCTGGAGCTTTCTTT. This encodes CASSHGQAGAFF. V gene TRBV18 combines with J gene TRBJ1-1; TRBD1 aligns across 7 bases. Germline V gene lookup returns CDR1 KGHSH and CDR2 LQKENI. The CDR3 is 12 amino acids. The trim removed 6 bases at V and 10 bases at J, leaving 8 bases unmatched. Full variable domain (rest looked up from reference TRBV18 and TRBJ1-1): NAGVMQNPRHLVRRRGQEARLRCSPMKGHSHVYWYRQLPEEGLKFMVYLQKENIIDESGMPKERFSAEFPKEGPSILRIQQVVRGDSAAYFCASSHGQAGAFFGQGTRLTVV.

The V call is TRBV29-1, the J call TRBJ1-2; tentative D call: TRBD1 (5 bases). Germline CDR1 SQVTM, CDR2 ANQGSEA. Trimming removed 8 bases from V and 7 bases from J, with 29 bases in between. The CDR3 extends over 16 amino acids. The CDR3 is CSTYMDTSRTGGGYTF. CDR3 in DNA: TGCAGCACCTACATGGACACGTCCCGGACGGGAGGTGGCTACACCTTC.

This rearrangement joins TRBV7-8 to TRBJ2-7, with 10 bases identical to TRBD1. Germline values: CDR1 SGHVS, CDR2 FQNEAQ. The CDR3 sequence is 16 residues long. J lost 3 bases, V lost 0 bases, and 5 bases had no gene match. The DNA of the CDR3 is TGTGCCAGCAGCTTAGCGCAGAGGACAGGGGGCTACGAGCAGTACTTC. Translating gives CASSLAQRTGGYEQYF.